This record covers a single T cell receptor (beta chain). The CDR3 spans 14 residues. V shed 7 bases and J shed 1 base, with 8 bases lying between them. Per the germline V gene, CDR1 is MNHNY and CDR2 is SVGAGI (reference sequence). The RNA input was about 0.45 to 1 ug, and it was reverse transcribed with random hexamers. An immunoSEQ multiplex PCR generated amplified TCR beta CDR3 products spanning 54 Vbeta and 13 Jbeta. TCRdb processed the immunoSEQ multiplex PCR reads anew with MiXCR; each CDR3 protein has one entry. The table has just under 95,000 distinct CDR3 sequences, around 94% seen once. This entry is derived from a study of CD8 T cells in Susac syndrome.

Input material: CD4+ T cells from PBMCs. The chain uses TRBV6-6 and TRBJ2-6; D is perhaps TRBD1 (5 bases). The receptor was isolated from a human donor with Susac syndrome. For the CDR3, the DNA is TGTGCCAGCACCCAGGGTTCTGGGGCCAACGTCCTGACTTTC. Protein: CASTQGSGANVLTF.